The next 21 T cell receptor beta chains were all read from a single sample in a study of T cell clonotyping in hematopoietic cell transplantation. The table came from immunoSEQ multiplex PCR; TCRdb's copy has only in-frame clones and leaves some out. The sample shows approximately 7,000 clones, 37% of them seen only once. The material was peripheral blood mononuclear cells, obtained 30 days after allogeneic stem cell transplant. The receptors shown here come from a female patient over 55 who had an allogeneic stem cell transplant, so the T cells may come from the graft donor. Some clones in this sample may be carry-over from other donors' samples.

The chain recombines TRBV7-2 with TRBJ2-3, with 12 bases matching TRBD2. Germline CDR1 is SGHTA and CDR2 is FQGNSA. The CDR3 is 18 residues long. The J segment lost 0 bases and the V segment lost 5 bases, leaving 9 bases of the junction unmatched. The CDR3 nucleotides are TGTGCCAGCAGCGTTTCTAGCGGGGGGGTAACTAGCACAGATACGCAGTATTTT. The encoded protein is CASSVSSGGVTSTDTQYF.

The chain carries TRBV6-6 and TRBJ1-6, with D unresolved. The CDR3 contains 13 residues. Trimming removed 2 bases at V and 8 bases at J, with 7 bases between. The germline gives CDR1 MNHNY, CDR2 SVGAGI (reference sequence). The CDR3 here is CASSYDTDSPLHF. The DNA for the CDR3 is TGTGCCAGCAGTTACGACACCGATTCACCCCTCCACTTT.

This clone came up a few times. The V call is TRBV4-1, the J call TRBJ1-1; 10 bases are a match to TRBD1. Per the germline V gene, CDR1 is MGHRA and CDR2 is YSYEKL. The CDR3 runs 15 residues. J lost 1 base, V lost 1 base, and 0 bases had no gene match. The CDR3 region is CASSQGDRGNTEAFF. CDR3 coding DNA: TGCGCCAGCAGCCAAGGGGACAGGGGGAACACTGAAGCTTTCTTT.

This clone is medium-sized in the sample. The rearrangement uses TRBV29-1 and TRBJ1-1; D not resolved. CDR3 length: 15 amino acids. The germline V and J ends were trimmed by 2 bases and 4 bases, with 17 bases remaining between them. Per the germline V gene, CDR1 is SQVTM and CDR2 is ANQGSEA. DNA for the CDR3: TGCAGCGTTGAATCCCCTAGCCCAGATCGCACTGAAGCTTTCTTT. Amino acids: CSVESPSPDRTEAFF.

Here the CDR3 reads CAWSEDRGLGYTF. The DNA of the CDR3 is TGTGCCTGGAGTGAAGACAGGGGGCTCGGCTACACCTTC. This sequence joins TRBV30 and TRBJ1-2; 10 bases line up with TRBD1. CDR1 is GTSNPN and CDR2 is SVGIG in the germline V gene (reference sequence). J was trimmed by 8 bases and V by 1 base; bases with no gene match: 4. The CDR3 extends over 13 amino acids. The full variable domain, with the rest looked up from reference TRBV30 and TRBJ1-2, is SQTIHQWPATLVQPVGSPLSLECTVEGTSNPNLYWYRQAAGRGLQLLFYSVGIGQISSEVPQNLSASRPQDRQFILSSKKLLLSDSGFYLCAWSEDRGLGYTFGSGTRLTVV.

The V call is TRBV30, the J call TRBJ2-7; D unclear. Trimming shortened V by 1 base and J by 3 bases, and 4 bases separated the two germline ends. There are 11 residues in the CDR3. Germline CDR1 and CDR2: GTSNPN and SVGIG (reference sequence). The CDR3 DNA sequence: TGTGCCTGGAGTGACAGCTACGAGCAGTACTTC. This encodes CAWSDSYEQYF.

The chain links TRBV29-1 to TRBJ2-2; tentatively, D is TRBD2 (6 bases). The CDR3 has 12 residues. Per germline, CDR1 SQVTM and CDR2 ANQGSEA. Deletions cut 6 bases from V and 1 base from J, with 6 bases between. The CDR3 DNA reads TGCAGCGTAGCGGGGAACACCGGGGAGCTGTTTTTT. Encoded protein: CSVAGNTGELFF.

This clone turned up a few times. The chain uses TRBV14 and TRBJ1-1; TRBD1 is a possible D gene (5 bases). Germline V gene lookup returns CDR1 SGHDN and CDR2 FVKESK. The CDR3 covers 17 residues. The ends were cut back, 1 base at V and 4 bases at J, with 19 bases in the middle. The CDR3 reads CASSQGSLTGGGTEAFF. The CDR3 region has the DNA TGTGCCAGCAGCCAAGGATCGCTCACGGGTGGGGGCACTGAAGCTTTCTTT.

J is TRBJ1-1 and V is TRBV4-3; no definite D call. The CDR3 has 17 amino acids. The V and J ends lost 4 bases and 1 base respectively, with 19 bases between them. The germline V gene has CDR1 LGHNA and CDR2 YSLEER. The CDR3 bases are TGCGCCAGCAGCCCAGAAGATGGATCCGGGAAGAACACTGAAGCTTTCTTT. Translated, it gives CASSPEDGSGKNTEAFF.

The V and J genes are TRBV29-1 and TRBJ1-2; weak D call: TRBD1 (5 bases). The germline gives CDR1 SQVTM, CDR2 ANQGSEA. V was clipped by 4 bases and J by 6 bases, with 9 bases between them. There are 11 residues in the CDR3. Here the CDR3 DNA reads TGCAGCGTTGTGTCAGGGAATGGCTACACCTTC. Residues: CSVVSGNGYTF.

J is TRBJ1-1 and V is TRBV7-3, with 8 bases identical to TRBD1. This CDR3 is 14 amino acids long. J was trimmed by 5 bases and V by 4 bases; bases with no gene match: 6. Germline CDR1 reads SGHTA; CDR2 reads FQGTGA. This CDR3 is CASSSPRTGTEAFF. The CDR3 DNA reads TGTGCCAGCAGCTCCCCACGGACAGGGACTGAAGCTTTCTTT.

The J gene is TRBJ2-5, the V gene TRBV28, with 10 bases fitting TRBD2. The better agreement between TRBJ2-7 and the DNA end casts doubt on the J call. The CDR3 is 13 residues long. The germline CDR1 and CDR2 sequences are MDHEN and SYDVKM. CDR3 loop: CASHSGGSYEQYF. In DNA form, the CDR3 reads TGTGCCAGCCATAGCGGGGGGTCCTACGAGCAGTACTTC.

Judged by abundance, this clone is medium-sized. V is TRBV6-5 and J is TRBJ1-2; 9 nucleotides line up with TRBD1. This CDR3 comprises 15 residues. Germline lookup yields CDR1 MNHEY and CDR2 SVGAGI. After removal of 8 bases from V and 2 bases from J, the junction contained 9 bases not matched to a gene. DNA for the CDR3: TGTGCCAGCCGCCCCCCGGGACAGGGCAACTATGGCTACACCTTC. Protein: CASRPPGQGNYGYTF.

The chain carries TRBV30 and TRBJ1-1; 10 bases are shared with TRBD1. This CDR3 region has 15 residues. V gave up 3 bases and J gave up 4 bases; unmatched junction bases: 8. Germline-derived CDR1 and CDR2 are GTSNPN and SVGIG (reference sequence). CDR3 DNA sequence: TGTGCCTGGAGAGGGACAGGGGCACGGTTCACTGAAGCTTTCTTT. Its translation: CAWRGTGARFTEAFF.

The J gene is TRBJ1-6, the V gene TRBV11-3, with D perhaps TRBD1 (5 bases). CDR1 SGHNT and CDR2 YENEEA come from the germline V gene. Trimming stripped 3 bases from V and 5 bases from J, with 17 bases between. The CDR3 is 17 residues long. This CDR3 is CASSFQLRGADNSPLHF. The CDR3 nucleotides read TGTGCCAGCAGCTTCCAATTGCGGGGCGCGGATAATTCACCCCTCCACTTT.

Only a few counts were recorded for this clone. Relative to the germline gene, one junction end is altered; a read error may explain this. The rearrangement uses TRBV2 and TRBJ1-5, with 8 bases that match TRBD1. Per the germline V gene, CDR1 is SNHLY and CDR2 is FYNNEI. This CDR3 is built from 14 residues. The CDR3 sequence is CASSLGQGNQPQHF. CDR3 bases: TGTGCCAGCAGTCTTGGACAGGGCAATCAACCCCAGCATTTT.

The chain employs TRBV30 and TRBJ1-5; weak D call: TRBD1 (5 bases). Trimming removed 3 bases from V and 6 bases from J, with 12 bases in between. This CDR3 has 13 residues. The germline CDR1 and CDR2 sequences are GTSNPN and SVGIG (reference sequence). The CDR3, as DNA: TGTGCCTGGAGCCAGGGAGGTAGTCAGCCCCAGCATTTT. This sequence encodes CAWSQGGSQPQHF.

This clone was counted between two and nine times. The chain couples TRBV28 to TRBJ2-1, with TRBD2 matching over 13 bases. CDR1 MDHEN and CDR2 SYDVKM come from the germline V gene. The CDR3 sequence is 20 residues long. V was clipped by 1 base and J by 0 bases; unmatched bases: 9. The CDR3, as DNA: TGTGCCAGCAGTTTATCAAGGGGACTAGCGGGGAAAAGCTCCTACAATGAGCAGTTCTTC. Translating gives CASSLSRGLAGKSSYNEQFF.

This clone was counted once. This CDR3 is also generated by other DNA sequences in the sample. The chain has TRBV30 and TRBJ2-5; no reliable D call. There are 12 residues in the CDR3. CDR1 and CDR2 from the germline V gene are GTSNPN and SVGIG (reference sequence). V lost 2 bases, J lost 1 base, and 5 bases lay in between. The CDR3: CAWSPSQETQYF. The CDR3 DNA sequence: TGTGCCTGGAGTCCCAGCCAAGAGACCCAGTACTTC.

V and J are TRBV29-1 and TRBJ1-4, with unresolved D. From germline, CDR1 is SQVTM and CDR2 ANQGSEA. Trimming shortened V by 6 bases and J by 4 bases, and 9 bases separated the two germline ends. The CDR3 loop spans 12 amino acids. CDR3 coding DNA: TGCAGCGTCCTGGACGTTAATGAAAAACTGTTTTTT. As protein: CSVLDVNEKLFF.

This clone was counted between two and nine times. The gene calls are TRBV19 and TRBJ2-5; 8 bases are a match to TRBD1. Germline CDR1 and CDR2: LNHDA and SQIVND (reference sequence). Trimming removed 0 bases from V and 11 bases from J; junction bases left unmatched: 5. This CDR3 is built from 13 residues. CDR3 bases: TGTGCCAGTAGTATAGATTTCCAGGGGGCGCAGTACTTC. Translation: CASSIDFQGAQYF. Using reference TRBV19 and TRBJ2-5 for the parts outside the CDR3, the full variable domain is DGGITQSPKYLFRKEGQNVTLSCEQNLNHDAMYWYRQDPGQGLRLIYYSQIVNDFQKGDIAEGYSVSREKKESFPLTVTSAQKNPTAFYLCASSIDFQGAQYFGPGTRLLVL.